This T cell receptor beta chain originates from a study of regulatory T cells in long-lasting Graves disease. With iRepertoire HTBI primers and Arm-PCR of CDR3 regions, TCR beta libraries were built. From the multiplex PCR reads, TCRdb called clonotypes with MiXCR, one entry per CDR3 protein. Of about 340,000 distinct CDR3 sequences in the sample, around a fifth were seen once. Time point specified: persistent/refractory GD, antithyroid drugs over 5 years with positive TRAb. PBMC RNA served as the TCR library source. Peripheral blood, Nine milliliters per patient, was collected in EDTA tubes. This CDR3 is built from 13 residues. Per the germline V gene, CDR1 is DFQATT and CDR2 is SNEGSKA (reference sequence). The germline V and J ends were trimmed by 3 bases and 0 bases, with 6 bases remaining between them. This clonotype occurred a few times.

This chain uses TRBV20-1 with TRBJ1-5; no firm D call. The clonotype comes from a female donor with Graves disease. The starting material was peripheral blood mononuclear cells (PBMCs), obtained when the disease was refractory, from a patient treated with antithyroid drugs. The CDR3 spells CSASSDSNQPQHF. The CDR3, as DNA: TGCAGTGCTAGTTCAGATAGCAATCAGCCCCAGCATTTT.